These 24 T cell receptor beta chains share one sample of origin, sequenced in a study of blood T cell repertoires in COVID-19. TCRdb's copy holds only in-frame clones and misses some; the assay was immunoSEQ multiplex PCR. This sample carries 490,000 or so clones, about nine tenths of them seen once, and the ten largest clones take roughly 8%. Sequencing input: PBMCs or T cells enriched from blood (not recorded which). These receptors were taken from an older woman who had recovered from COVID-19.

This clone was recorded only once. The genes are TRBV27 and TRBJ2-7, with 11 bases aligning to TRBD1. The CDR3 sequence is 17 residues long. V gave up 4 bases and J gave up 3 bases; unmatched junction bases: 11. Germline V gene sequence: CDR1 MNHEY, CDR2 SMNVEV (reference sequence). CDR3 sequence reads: CASSSKFSGTGGYEQYF. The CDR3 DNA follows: TGTGCCAGCAGTTCAAAATTCTCCGGGACAGGGGGCTACGAGCAGTACTTC.

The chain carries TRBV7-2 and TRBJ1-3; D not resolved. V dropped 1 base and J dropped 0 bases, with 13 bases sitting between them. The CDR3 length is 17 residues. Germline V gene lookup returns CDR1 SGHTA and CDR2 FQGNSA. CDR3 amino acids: CASSLGNRPFSGNTIYF. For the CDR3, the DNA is TGTGCCAGCAGCTTAGGGAACAGACCTTTCTCTGGAAACACCATATATTTT.

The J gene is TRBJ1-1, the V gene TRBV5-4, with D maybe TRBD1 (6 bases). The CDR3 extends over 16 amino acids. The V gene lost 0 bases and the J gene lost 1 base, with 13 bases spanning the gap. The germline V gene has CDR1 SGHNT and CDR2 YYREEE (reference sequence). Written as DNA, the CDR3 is TGTGCCAGCAGCTTGGCCGCAGGGGCGGGGAACACTGAAGCTTTCTTT. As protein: CASSLAAGAGNTEAFF. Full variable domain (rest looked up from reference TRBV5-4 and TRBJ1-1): ETGVTQSPTHLIKTRGQQVTLRCSSQSGHNTVSWYQQALGQGPQFIFQYYREEENGRGNFPPRFSGLQFPNYSSELNVNALELDDSALYLCASSLAAGAGNTEAFFGQGTRLTVV.

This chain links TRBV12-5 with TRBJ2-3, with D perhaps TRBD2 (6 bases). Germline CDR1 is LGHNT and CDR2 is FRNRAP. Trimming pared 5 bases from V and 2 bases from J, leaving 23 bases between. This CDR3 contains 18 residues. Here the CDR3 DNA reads TGTGCTAGTGGTCTGAACCGGGACGGGAGAGTTTCCACAGATACGCAGTATTTT. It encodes CASGLNRDGRVSTDTQYF.

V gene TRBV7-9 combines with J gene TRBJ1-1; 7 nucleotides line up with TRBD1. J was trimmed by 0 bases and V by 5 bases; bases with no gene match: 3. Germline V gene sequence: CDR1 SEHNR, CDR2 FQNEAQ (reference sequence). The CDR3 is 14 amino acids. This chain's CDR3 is CASSQGQLNTEAFF. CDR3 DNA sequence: TGTGCCAGCAGCCAGGGACAGCTGAACACTGAAGCTTTCTTT.

This chain's CDR3 is CASSRGAEQPQHF. CDR3 sequence (DNA): TGTGCCAGCAGCAGGGGGGCCGAACAGCCCCAGCATTTT. This chain connects TRBV6-5 to TRBJ1-5; 7 positions match TRBD1. The V and J ends lost 6 bases and 7 bases, in that order; junction bases with no gene match: 6. The length of the CDR3 is 13 residues. Germline CDR1 and CDR2: MNHEY and SVGAGI.

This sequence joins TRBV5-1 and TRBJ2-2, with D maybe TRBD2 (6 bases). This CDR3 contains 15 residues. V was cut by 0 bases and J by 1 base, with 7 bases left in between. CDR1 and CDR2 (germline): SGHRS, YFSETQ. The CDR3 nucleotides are TGCGCCAGCAGCTTGGGGAGGGAGAACACCGGGGAGCTGTTTTTT. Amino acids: CASSLGRENTGELFF.

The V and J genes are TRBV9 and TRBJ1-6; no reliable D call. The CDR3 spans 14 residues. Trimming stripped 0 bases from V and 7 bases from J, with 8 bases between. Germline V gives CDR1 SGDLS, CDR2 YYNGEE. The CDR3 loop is CASSVVGQNSPLHF. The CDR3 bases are TGTGCCAGCAGCGTAGTTGGTCAGAATTCACCCCTCCACTTT.

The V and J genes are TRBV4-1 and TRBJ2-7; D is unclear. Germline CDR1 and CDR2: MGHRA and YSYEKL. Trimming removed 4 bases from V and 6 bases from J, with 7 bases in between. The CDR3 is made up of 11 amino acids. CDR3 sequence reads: CASSRPGEQYF. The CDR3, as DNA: TGCGCCAGCAGCCGGCCGGGCGAGCAGTACTTC.

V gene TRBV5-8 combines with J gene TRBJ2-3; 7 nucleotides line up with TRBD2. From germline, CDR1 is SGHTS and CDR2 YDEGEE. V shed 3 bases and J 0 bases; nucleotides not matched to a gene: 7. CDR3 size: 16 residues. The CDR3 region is CASSYRDYISTDTQYF. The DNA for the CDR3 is TGTGCCAGCAGCTACCGGGACTACATAAGCACAGATACGCAGTATTTT.

The CDR3 bases are TGTGCCACCAGTGATTTAGGAGCGGGGGGGGAGAATGAGCAGTTCTTC. Translating gives CATSDLGAGGENEQFF. The chain links TRBV24-1 to TRBJ2-1; 10 nucleotides align to TRBD2. The CDR3 runs to 16 residues. The ends lost 1 base at V and 7 bases at J; junction bases unmatched: 6. The germline gives CDR1 KGHDR, CDR2 SFDVKD.

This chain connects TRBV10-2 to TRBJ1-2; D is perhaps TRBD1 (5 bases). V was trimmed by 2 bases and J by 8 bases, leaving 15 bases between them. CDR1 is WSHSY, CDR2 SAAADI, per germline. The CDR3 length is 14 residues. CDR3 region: CASSEPKGVQGYTF. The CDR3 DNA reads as TGCGCCAGCAGTGAGCCGAAAGGGGTGCAAGGCTACACCTTC.

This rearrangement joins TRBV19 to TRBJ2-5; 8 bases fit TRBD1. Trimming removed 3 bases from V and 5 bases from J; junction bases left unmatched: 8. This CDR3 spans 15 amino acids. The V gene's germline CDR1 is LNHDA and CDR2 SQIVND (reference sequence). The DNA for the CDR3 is TGTGCCAGTAGTATTCTACCAGGGGGCTGGGAGACCCAGTACTTC. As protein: CASSILPGGWETQYF.

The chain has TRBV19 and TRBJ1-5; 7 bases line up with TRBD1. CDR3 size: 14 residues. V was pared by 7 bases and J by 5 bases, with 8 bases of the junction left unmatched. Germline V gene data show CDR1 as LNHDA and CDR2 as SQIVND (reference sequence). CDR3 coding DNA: TGTGCCAGTACGCCCGGGACAGACTATCAGCCCCAGCATTTT. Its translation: CASTPGTDYQPQHF.

The CDR3 DNA reads TGTGCCAGCATCAACGTCGGGAGAATGAACACTGAAGCTTTCTTT. This translates into CASINVGRMNTEAFF. V gene TRBV5-6 combines with J gene TRBJ1-1; no clear D gene. The CDR3 is 15 amino acids. Germline V lookup: CDR1 SGHDT, CDR2 YYEEEE. V was pared by 6 bases and J by 0 bases, with 15 bases between.

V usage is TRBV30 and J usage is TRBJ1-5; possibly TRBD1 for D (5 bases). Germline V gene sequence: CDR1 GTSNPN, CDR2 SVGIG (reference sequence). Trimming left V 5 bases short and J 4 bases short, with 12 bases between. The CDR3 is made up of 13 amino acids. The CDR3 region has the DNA TGTGCCTGGGCCCAGACAGAGAATCAGCCCCAGCATTTT. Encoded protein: CAWAQTENQPQHF.

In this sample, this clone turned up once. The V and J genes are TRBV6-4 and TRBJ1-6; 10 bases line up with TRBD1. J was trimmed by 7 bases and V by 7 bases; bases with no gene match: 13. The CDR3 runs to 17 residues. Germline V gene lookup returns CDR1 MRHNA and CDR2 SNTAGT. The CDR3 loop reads CASTPGRSDRGNSPLHF. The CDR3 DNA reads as TGTGCCAGCACCCCCGGCAGGTCGGACAGGGGGAATTCACCCCTCCACTTT.

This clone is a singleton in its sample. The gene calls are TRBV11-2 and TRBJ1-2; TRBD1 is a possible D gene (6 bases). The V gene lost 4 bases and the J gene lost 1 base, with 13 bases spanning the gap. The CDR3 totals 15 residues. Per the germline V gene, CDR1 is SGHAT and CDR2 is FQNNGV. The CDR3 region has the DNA TGTGCCAGCAGCTCCAGGACAGCGGATAACTATGGCTACACCTTC. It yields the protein CASSSRTADNYGYTF.

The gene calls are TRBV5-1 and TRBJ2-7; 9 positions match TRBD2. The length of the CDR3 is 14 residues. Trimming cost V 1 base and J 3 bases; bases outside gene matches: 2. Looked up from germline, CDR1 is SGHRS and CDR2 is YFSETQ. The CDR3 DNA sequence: TGCGCCAGCAGCTTGAGCGGGGGGTTCTACGAGCAGTACTTC. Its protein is CASSLSGGFYEQYF.

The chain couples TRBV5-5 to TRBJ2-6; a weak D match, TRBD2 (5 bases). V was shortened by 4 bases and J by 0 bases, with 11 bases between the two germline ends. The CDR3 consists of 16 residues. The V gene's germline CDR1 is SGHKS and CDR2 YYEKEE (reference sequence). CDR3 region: CASSQTRGSGANVLTF. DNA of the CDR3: TGTGCCAGCAGCCAAACCCGGGGCTCTGGGGCCAACGTCCTGACTTTC.

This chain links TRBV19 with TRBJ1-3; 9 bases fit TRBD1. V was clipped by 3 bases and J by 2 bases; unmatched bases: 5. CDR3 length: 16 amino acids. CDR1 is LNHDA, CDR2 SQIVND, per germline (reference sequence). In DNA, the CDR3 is TGTGCCAGTAGTATGCCGGGACAGGGAACTGGAAACACCATATATTTT. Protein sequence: CASSMPGQGTGNTIYF.

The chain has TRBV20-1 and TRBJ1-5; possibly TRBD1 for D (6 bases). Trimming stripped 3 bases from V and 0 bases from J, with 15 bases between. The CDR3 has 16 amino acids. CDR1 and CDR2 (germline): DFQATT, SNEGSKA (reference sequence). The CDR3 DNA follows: TGCAGTGCTAGTGACAGGAGGGTGGGTAGCAATCAGCCCCAGCATTTT. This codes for CSASDRRVGSNQPQHF.

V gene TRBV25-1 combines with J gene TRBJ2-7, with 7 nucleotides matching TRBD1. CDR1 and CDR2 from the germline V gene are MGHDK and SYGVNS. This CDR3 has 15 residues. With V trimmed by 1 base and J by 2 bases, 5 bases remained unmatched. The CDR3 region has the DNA TGTGCCAGCAGTGAATTAAGGGACAGCACCTACGAGCAGTACTTC. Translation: CASSELRDSTYEQYF.

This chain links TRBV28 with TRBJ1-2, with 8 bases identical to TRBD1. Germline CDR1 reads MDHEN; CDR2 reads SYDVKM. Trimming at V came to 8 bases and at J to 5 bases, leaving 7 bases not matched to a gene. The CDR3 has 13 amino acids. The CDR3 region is CASQTGEGYGYTF. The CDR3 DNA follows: TGTGCCAGCCAGACAGGGGAGGGGTATGGCTACACCTTC.